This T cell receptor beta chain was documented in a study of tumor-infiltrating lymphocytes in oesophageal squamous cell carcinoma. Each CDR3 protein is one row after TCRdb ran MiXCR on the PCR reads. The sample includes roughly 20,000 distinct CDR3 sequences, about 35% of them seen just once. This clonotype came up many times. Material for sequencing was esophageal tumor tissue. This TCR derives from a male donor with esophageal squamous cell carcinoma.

The DNA for the CDR3 is TGTGCCAGCGTTGGTAAAGGGCACACCTACAATGAGCAGTACTTC. This gives the protein CASVGKGHTYNEQYF. This chain uses TRBV28 with TRBJ2-1; D is unresolved. The J call is in doubt because the DNA end fits TRBJ2-7 better. The germline gives CDR1 MDHEN, CDR2 SYDVKM. This CDR3 contains 15 residues.